This TCR beta chain emerged from a study of blood T cell repertoires in COVID-19. Study-level background: The samples span acute and convalescent COVID-19 from the United States, Italy and Spain. From T cells, B-cell-depleted T cells, or PBMCs came the material, which was cDNA or gDNA.

The length of the CDR3 is 15 residues. The V gene end was trimmed by 4 bases and the J gene end by 5 bases; junction bases not matched to a gene: 7. Germline assignment: CDR1 MDHEN and CDR2 SYDVKM. The authors' processing: Reference gene primers were amplified, and this amplification served to estimate nucleated cell counts. Generated by immunoSEQ multiplex PCR, the TCRdb table keeps only in-frame clones and is missing some. For V, J and clone size, that table is used; D and trimming come from the DNA. The top ten hold roughly 12% of the sample, which has around 86,000 clones, roughly 84% seen once. The material sequenced was peripheral blood. This TCR was recovered from a human donor in a cohort sampled during active COVID-19. This rearrangement joins TRBV28 to TRBJ2-2, with TRBD2 matching over 7 bases. The CDR3 region has the DNA TGTGCCAGCAGTTCGGGAGGACCTGGGACCGGGGAGCTGTTTTTT. Translation: CASSSGGPGTGELFF.